Following are 6 T cell receptor beta chains from one sample sequenced in a study of identical twins. TCRdb re-derived calls from the 5' RACE reads in MiXCR, one entry per CDR3 protein. The repertoire holds approximately 500,000 distinct CDR3 sequences, with less than 25% as singletons. These data are also associated with another study on T cells expressing NK-cell markers.

Sequenced material: CD4+ T cells sorted from blood. The receptors come from a woman aged 18-29 years in good health.

The J gene is TRBJ2-7, the V gene TRBV6-2 or TRBV6-3, with D possibly TRBD2 on 5 matching bases. Germline assignment: CDR1 MNHEY and CDR2 SVGEGT. Trimming took 7 bases from V and 2 from J, leaving 12 bases between them. This CDR3 has 13 amino acids. The CDR3 is CASMVARTYEQYF. DNA for the CDR3: TGTGCCAGCATGGTAGCGAGAACCTACGAGCAGTACTTC.

This clonotype has only one observation. This rearrangement joins TRBV19 to TRBJ2-2, with D possibly being TRBD1 or TRBD2 (5 bases each). V was cut by 1 base and J by 6 bases, with 6 bases left in between. Germline assignment: CDR1 LNHDA and CDR2 SQIVND (reference sequence). The CDR3 has 13 amino acids. CDR3 bases: TGTGCCAGTAGTATAGTGGGGGCCGGGGAGCTGTTTTTT. It is translated as CASSIVGAGELFF.

In its sample, this clonotype was seen a few times. The chain links TRBV5-1 to TRBJ1-1; a weak D match, TRBD1 (5 bases). The CDR3 has 13 residues. Germline CDR1 and CDR2: SGHRS and YFSETQ. V shed 2 bases and J shed 3 bases, with 8 bases lying between them. In DNA, the CDR3 is TGCGCCAGCAGCTTCGGGGGAGACACTGAAGCTTTCTTT. This gives the protein CASSFGGDTEAFF.

This sequence joins TRBV20-1 and TRBJ1-4, with D unresolved. Germline V gene lookup returns CDR1 DFQATT and CDR2 SNEGSKA (reference sequence). V lost 5 bases and J lost 10, with 17 bases in between. The CDR3 runs to 13 residues. CDR3 protein: CSAGGPGFGKLFF. CDR3 in DNA: TGCAGTGCTGGAGGACCGGGGTTTGGAAAACTGTTTTTT.

This chain joins TRBV7-9 and TRBJ2-1, with TRBD2 as a possible D gene (5 bases). Germline CDR1 is SEHNR and CDR2 is FQNEAQ (reference sequence). The CDR3 has 15 residues. V was cut by 2 bases and J by 1 base, with 9 bases left in between. The CDR3 sequence: CASSLPLASYNEQFF. CDR3 bases: TGTGCCAGCAGCTTACCCCTAGCTTCCTACAATGAGCAGTTCTTC.

This clonotype was seen a few times. The chain employs TRBV11-2 and TRBJ2-2, with D possibly matching TRBD2 (6 bases). CDR1 and CDR2 from the germline V gene are SGHAT and FQNNGV. Between the trimmed V and J ends, which lost 1 base and 5 bases, there was a span of 14 bases. CDR3 size: 16 residues. The CDR3 nucleotides are TGTGCCAGCAGCTTAGTGAGGCGGGGAGGAACCGGGGAGCTGTTTTTT. This codes for CASSLVRRGGTGELFF.